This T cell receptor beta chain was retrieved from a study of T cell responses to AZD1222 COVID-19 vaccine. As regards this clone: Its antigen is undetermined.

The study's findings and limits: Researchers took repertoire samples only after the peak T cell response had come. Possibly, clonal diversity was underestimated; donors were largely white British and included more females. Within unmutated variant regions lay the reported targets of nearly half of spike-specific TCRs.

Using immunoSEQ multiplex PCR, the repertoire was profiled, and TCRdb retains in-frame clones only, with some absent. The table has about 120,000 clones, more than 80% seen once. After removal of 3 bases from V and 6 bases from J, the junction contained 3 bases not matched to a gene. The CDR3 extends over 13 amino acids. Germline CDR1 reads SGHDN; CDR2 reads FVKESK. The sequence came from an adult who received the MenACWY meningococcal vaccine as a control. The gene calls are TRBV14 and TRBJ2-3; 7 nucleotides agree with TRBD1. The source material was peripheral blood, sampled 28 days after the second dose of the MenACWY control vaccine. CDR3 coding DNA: TGTGCCAGCAGCCAGGACAGGAGGGATACGCAGTATTTT. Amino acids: CASSQDRRDTQYF.